Below, one T cell receptor beta chain is given with its context. These data belong to a study of T cells after posttransplantation cyclophosphamide. Here immunoSEQ multiplex PCR was the method, and the copy in TCRdb shows in-frame clones only, minus some. The sample has around 22,000 clones, roughly nine tenths seen once. Control samples came 1 year after myeloablative marrow transplants with methotrexate plus calcineurin inhibitor. This material consisted of PBMCs, taken after an allogeneic stem cell transplant with a calcineurin inhibitor and methotrexate. This clonotype originated in a female patient aged 45 to 65 who received an allogeneic stem cell transplant from an unrelated donor, was CMV-positive, and had chronic GVHD only. Some T cells could come from the graft donor.

DNA for the CDR3: TGCAGCGTTGAAGAGAGTGTCATGAACACTGAAGCTTTCTTT. It specifies CSVEESVMNTEAFF. The chain joins TRBV29-1 to TRBJ1-1; no clear D. V lost 0 bases, J lost 0 bases, and 8 bases lay in between. The CDR3 is 14 residues long. Germline CDR1 SQVTM, CDR2 ANQGSEA.